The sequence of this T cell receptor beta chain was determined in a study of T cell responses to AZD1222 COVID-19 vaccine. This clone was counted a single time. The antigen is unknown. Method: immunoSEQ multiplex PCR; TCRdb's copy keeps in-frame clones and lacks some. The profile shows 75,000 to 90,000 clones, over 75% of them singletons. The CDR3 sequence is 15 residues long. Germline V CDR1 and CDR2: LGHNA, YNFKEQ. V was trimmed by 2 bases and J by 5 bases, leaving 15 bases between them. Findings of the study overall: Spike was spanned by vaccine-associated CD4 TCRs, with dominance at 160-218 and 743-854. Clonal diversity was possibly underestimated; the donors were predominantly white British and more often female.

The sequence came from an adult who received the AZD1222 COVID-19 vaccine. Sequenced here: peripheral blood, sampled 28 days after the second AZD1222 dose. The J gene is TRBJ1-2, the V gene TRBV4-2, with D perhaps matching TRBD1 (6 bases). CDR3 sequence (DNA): TGTGCCAGCAGCCAACCCATCGGACAGTTTTATGGCTACACCTTC. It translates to CASSQPIGQFYGYTF.